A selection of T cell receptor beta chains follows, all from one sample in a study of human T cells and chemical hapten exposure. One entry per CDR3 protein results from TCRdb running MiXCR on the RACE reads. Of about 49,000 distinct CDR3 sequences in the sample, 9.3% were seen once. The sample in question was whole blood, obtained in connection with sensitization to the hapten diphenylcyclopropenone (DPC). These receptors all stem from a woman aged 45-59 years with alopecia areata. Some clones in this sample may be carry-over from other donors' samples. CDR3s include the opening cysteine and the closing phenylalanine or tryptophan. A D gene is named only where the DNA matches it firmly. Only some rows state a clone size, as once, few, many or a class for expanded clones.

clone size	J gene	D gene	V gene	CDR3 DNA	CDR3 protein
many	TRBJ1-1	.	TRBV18	TGTGCCAGCTCACCGATTTATGCCGGGGATGAAGCTTTCTTT	CASSPIYAGDEAFF
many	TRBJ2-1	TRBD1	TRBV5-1	TGCGCCAGCAGCAAGACAGGGCTAAGCTCCTACAATGAGCAGTTCTTC	CASSKTGLSSYNEQFF
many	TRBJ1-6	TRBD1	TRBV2	TGTGCCAGCAGTGGACAGGGGGCGAATTCACCCCTCCACTTT	CASSGQGANSPLHF
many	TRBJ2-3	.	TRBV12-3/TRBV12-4	TGTGCCAGCAGTTTCCGTTCGAGCACAGATACGCAGTATTTT	CASSFRSSTDTQYF
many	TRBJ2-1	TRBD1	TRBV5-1	TGCGCCAGCAGCCCAAGGGACAGGGGCGGGGGTAACTACAATGAGCAGTTCTTC	CASSPRDRGGGNYNEQFF
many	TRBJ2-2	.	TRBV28	TGTGCCAGCAAGGAGGTTTCCGGGGAGCTGTTTTTT	CASKEVSGELFF
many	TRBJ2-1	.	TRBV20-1	TGCAGTGCTACCGAGCGGACAACATACAATGAGCAGTTCTTC	CSATERTTYNEQFF
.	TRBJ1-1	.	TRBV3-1	TGTGCCAGCAGCCACTGTCTTGGGGGCCTGTGCACTGAAGCTTTCTTT	CASSHCLGGLCTEAFF
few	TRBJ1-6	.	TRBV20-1	TGCAGTGCTAGAGATATACAGAATAATTCACCCCTCCACTTT	CSARDIQNNSPLHF
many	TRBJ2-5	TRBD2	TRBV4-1	TGCGCCAGCAGCCAAGTTTGGACTAGCGGGACATCCAAAGAGACCCAGTACTTC	CASSQVWTSGTSKETQYF
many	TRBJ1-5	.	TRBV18	TGTGCCAGCTCACCTGGGTTGGGTCAGCCCCAGCATTTT	CASSPGLGQPQHF
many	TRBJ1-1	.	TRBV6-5	TGTGCCAGCAGACACGGACAGCCGAACACTGAAGCTTTCTTT	CASRHGQPNTEAFF
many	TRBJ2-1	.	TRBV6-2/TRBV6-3	TGTGCCACCGCTAGTAGCTCCTACAATGAGCAGTTCTTC	CATASSSYNEQFF
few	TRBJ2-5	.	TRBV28	TGTGCCAGCAGTACGGGACGAGCGGTGGCCCAGTACTTC	CASSTGRAVAQYF
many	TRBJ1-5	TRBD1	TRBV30	TGTGCCTGGAATACAGGGGGGAATCAGCCCCAGCATTTT	CAWNTGGNQPQHF
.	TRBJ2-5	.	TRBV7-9	TGTGCCGGGGGGCGGCAGAAAGAGACCCAGTACTTC	CAGGRQKETQYF
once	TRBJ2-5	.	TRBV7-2	TGTGCCAGCAGCTTATCGAGACAGGCGCTGACCCAGTACTTC	CASSLSRQALTQYF
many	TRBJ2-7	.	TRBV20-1	TGCAGTGCTAGCAACCTAAGGGACTCTATCTACGAGCAGTACTTC	CSASNLRDSIYEQYF
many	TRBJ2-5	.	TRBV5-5	TGTGCCAGCAGCTCAGGGATCCAAGAGACCCAGTACTTC	CASSSGIQETQYF
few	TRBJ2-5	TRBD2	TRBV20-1	TGCAGTGCTAGAGATTTAACTAGCGGGGGGGAAGAGACCCAGTACTTC	CSARDLTSGGEETQYF
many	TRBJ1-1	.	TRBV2	TGTGCCAGCGGGGGGGACACGGGGAACACTGAAGCTTTCTTT	CASGGDTGNTEAFF
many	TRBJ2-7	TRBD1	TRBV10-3	TGTGCCATCAGTGAGGGACAGGGGGCCTACGAGCAGTACTTC	CAISEGQGAYEQYF
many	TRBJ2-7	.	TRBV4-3	TGCGCCAGCAGCCAAGATTCCCGGAACCAGTACGAGCAGTACTTC	CASSQDSRNQYEQYF
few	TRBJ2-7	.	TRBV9	TGTGCCAGCAGCGGGACCCAGCAGTACTTC	CASSGTQQYF
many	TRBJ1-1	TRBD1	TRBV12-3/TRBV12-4	TGTGCCAGCCAACCTGGACAGGGGACGAACACTGAAGCTTTCTTT	CASQPGQGTNTEAFF
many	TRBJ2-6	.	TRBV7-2	TGTGCCAGCAGCTTAGTCGGGCTTGTGGGCCGTGGGGCCAACGTCCTGACTTTC	CASSLVGLVGRGANVLTF
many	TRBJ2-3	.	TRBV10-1	TGCGCCAGCAGTGAGTCCATTTGGGTCACAGATACGCAGTATTTT	CASSESIWVTDTQYF
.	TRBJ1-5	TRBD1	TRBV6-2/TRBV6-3	TGTGCCAGCAGTTCCACTGACAGGGGAGGCAATCAGCCCCAGCATTTT	CASSSTDRGGNQPQHF
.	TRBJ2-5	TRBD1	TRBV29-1	TGCAGCGGAGGGACAGGGGATGAGACCCAGTACTTC	CSGGTGDETQYF
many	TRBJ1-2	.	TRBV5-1	TGCGCCAGTCAAGACAGCGGGGGCTACACCTTC	CASQDSGGYTF
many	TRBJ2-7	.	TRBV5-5	TGTGCCAGCAGATATGTGGAGGAGGGCGAGCAGTACTTC	CASRYVEEGEQYF
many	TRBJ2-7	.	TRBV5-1	TGCGCCAGCAGCTTGAGTCACGGGGGTTACGAGCAGTACTTC	CASSLSHGGYEQYF
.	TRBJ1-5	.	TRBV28	TGTGCCAGCGATGGAGTAAACTGGGGCAATCAGCCCCAGCATTTT	CASDGVNWGNQPQHF
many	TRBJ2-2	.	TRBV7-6	TGTGCCAGCGCCCGAATAGAACCAAGCAGGGGTAACGCCGGGGAGCTGTTTTTT	CASARIEPSRGNAGELFF
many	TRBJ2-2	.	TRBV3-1	TGTGCCAGCACTGCGAACACCGGGGAGCTGTTTTTT	CASTANTGELFF
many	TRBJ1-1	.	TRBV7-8	TGTGCCAGCAGCCGGGGACTCATGAACACTGAAGCTTTCTTT	CASSRGLMNTEAFF
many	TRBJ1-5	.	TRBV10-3	TGTGCCATCAGTGAGTCGAACGATCAGCCCCAGCATTTT	CAISESNDQPQHF
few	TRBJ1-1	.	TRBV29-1	TGCAGCGTGTCGACAGGCCTGAGGAACACTGAAGCTTTCTTT	CSVSTGLRNTEAFF
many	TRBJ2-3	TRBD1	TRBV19	TGTGCCAGTCGACCGGGACAGGTCACAGATACGCAGTATTTT	CASRPGQVTDTQYF
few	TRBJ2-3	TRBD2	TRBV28	TGTGCCAGCACTGAGTGGCGGGAGGGCCCAGATACGCAGTATTTT	CASTEWREGPDTQYF
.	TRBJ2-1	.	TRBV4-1	TGCGCCAGCATGTCCCCGGATAGATACAATGAGCAGTTCTTC	CASMSPDRYNEQFF
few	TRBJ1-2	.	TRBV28	TGTGCCAGCGTAATGTCAGGGAATGGCTACACCTTC	CASVMSGNGYTF
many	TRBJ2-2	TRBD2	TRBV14	TGTGCCAGCCGGGGACTAGCGCCGACCGGGGAGCTGTTTTTT	CASRGLAPTGELFF
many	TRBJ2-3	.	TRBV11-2	TGTGCCAGCAGCTTAGCAGGCGGGATGGTAGATACGCAGTATTTT	CASSLAGGMVDTQYF
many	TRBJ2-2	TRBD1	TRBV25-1	TGTGCCAGCAGTGAGAACAGGGGAGCCGGGGAGCTGTTTTTT	CASSENRGAGELFF
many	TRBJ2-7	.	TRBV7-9	TGTGCCAGCAGCCTGGCGAGGACATCCCTCAAGTACGAGCAGTACTTC	CASSLARTSLKYEQYF
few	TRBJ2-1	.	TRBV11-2	TGTGCCAGCAGCTCGCAGGGACTCTCCTACAATGAGCAGTTCTTC	CASSSQGLSYNEQFF
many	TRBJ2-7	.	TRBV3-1	TGTGCCAGCAGCCAAGACCTCAATTCCTACGAGCAGTACTTC	CASSQDLNSYEQYF
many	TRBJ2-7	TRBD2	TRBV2	TGTGCCAGCAGTGCTGACCTAGCGGGAGGGCCGGTTTTGAACTTC	CASSADLAGGPVLNF
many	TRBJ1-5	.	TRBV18	TGTGCCAGCTCACGTGCCGGCGGGAGTGGAAATAGCAATCAGCCCCAGCATTTT	CASSRAGGSGNSNQPQHF
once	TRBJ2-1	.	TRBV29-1	TGCAGCGTCGTAATCACGGGCGATGAGCAGTTCTTC	CSVVITGDEQFF
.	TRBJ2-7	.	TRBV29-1	TGCAGCGTTGTGAGGGCAGCGAGCTCCTACGAGCAGTACTTC	CSVVRAASSYEQYF
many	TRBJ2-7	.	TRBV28	TGTGCCAGCAGTGCCGGGGCAGCCTACGAGCAGTACTTC	CASSAGAAYEQYF
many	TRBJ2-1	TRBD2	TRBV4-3	TGCGCCAGCAGCCAAGAGGGAAGCGGGAGGGGTTATGAGCAGTTCTTC	CASSQEGSGRGYEQFF